This TCR beta chain comes out of a study of control samples from healthy donors and cancer patients. Libraries were prepared by immunoSEQ multiplex PCR; TCRdb keeps only in-frame clonotypes and omits some of them. The sample includes 90,000 to 110,000 clones, approximately 90% of them seen just once. Germline lookup yields CDR1 LNHNV and CDR2 YYDKDF (reference sequence). V was shortened by 0 bases and J by 7 bases, with 7 bases between the two germline ends. This CDR3 has 14 residues. This clone was found once. The chain links TRBV15 to TRBJ1-6, with unresolved D. The receptor comes from a human donor in good health. The donor label of this sample is uncertain. The sequencing input was blood. The CDR3 spells CATSRDTANSPLHF. DNA for the CDR3: TGTGCCACCAGCAGAGATACGGCCAATTCACCCCTCCACTTT.